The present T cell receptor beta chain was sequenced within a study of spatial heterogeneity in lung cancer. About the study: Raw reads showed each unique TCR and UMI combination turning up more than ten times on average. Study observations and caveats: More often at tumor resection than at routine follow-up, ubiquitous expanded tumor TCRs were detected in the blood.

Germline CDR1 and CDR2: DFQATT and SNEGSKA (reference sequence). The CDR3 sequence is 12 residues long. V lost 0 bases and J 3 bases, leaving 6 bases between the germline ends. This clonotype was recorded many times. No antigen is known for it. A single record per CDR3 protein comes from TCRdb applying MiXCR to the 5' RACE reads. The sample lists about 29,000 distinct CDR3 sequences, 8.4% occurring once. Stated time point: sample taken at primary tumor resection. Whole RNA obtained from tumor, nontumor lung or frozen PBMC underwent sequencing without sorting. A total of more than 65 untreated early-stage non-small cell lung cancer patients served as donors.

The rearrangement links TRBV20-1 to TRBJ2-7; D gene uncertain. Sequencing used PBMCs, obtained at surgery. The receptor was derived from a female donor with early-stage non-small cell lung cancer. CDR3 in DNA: TGCAGTGCTAGAGACACGCTCTACGAGCAGTACTTC. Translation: CSARDTLYEQYF.